This paragraph covers one T cell receptor (beta chain) sequence. Antigen unknown. This entry comes from a study of OX40 agonist ivuxolimab in advanced cancers. Study overall: The mean age was roughly 60 years, ranging from 23 to 79, with approximately 85% of participants male. Study outcomes and limitations: Also showing low normalized T-cell clonal expansion were some of the nonresponders.

Produced via immunoSEQ multiplex PCR; TCRdb's table is partial and in-frame only. This sample yields 61,000 or so clones, of which over 75% are seen a single time; around 2% belongs to the top ten. Sample: CD4+ or CD8+ T cells sorted from blood, taken in a trial of the OX40 agonist ivuxolimab. This sequence was found in an adult with an advanced solid tumor such as melanoma, head and neck, liver or kidney cancer.

The CDR3 sequence: CASSGLPGQGAPTGELFF. As DNA, the CDR3 is TGTGCCAGCAGTGGATTACCGGGACAGGGGGCGCCCACCGGGGAGCTGTTTTTT. The V call is TRBV2, the J call TRBJ2-2; TRBD1 agrees at 12 bases. V was pared by 4 bases and J by 4 bases, with 10 bases of the junction left unmatched. The CDR3 extends over 18 amino acids. Per the germline V gene, CDR1 is SNHLY and CDR2 is FYNNEI.